This T cell receptor beta chain derives from a study of shared clonotypes between healthy human individuals. V was cut by 2 bases and J by 1 base, with 2 bases left in between. The CDR3 sequence is 13 residues long. CDR1 and CDR2 from the germline V gene are SGHTA and FQGNSA. CD45RA-negative memory and CD45RA+ naive subsets were split from the CD4+ cells. A deep-level run was used for the assay. Over several immunoSEQ plates, each subset's genomic DNA was distributed in even portions. TCRdb's copy holds only in-frame clones and misses some; the assay was immunoSEQ multiplex PCR. The table includes roughly 2.5 million clones, approximately 92% detected once.

J is TRBJ2-2 and V is TRBV7-2; D unclear. The TCR comes from a young man in good health. The sample comprised naive CD4+ T cells sorted from blood. Subset denoted: CD45RA+ positively selected. CDR3 loop: CASSLWNTGELFF. CDR3 in DNA: TGTGCCAGCAGCTTATGGAACACCGGGGAGCTGTTTTTT.